The present entry profiles one T cell receptor (beta chain) with its context. This CDR3 is built from 15 residues. V dropped 3 bases and J dropped 0 bases, with 8 bases sitting between them. Germline CDR1 MNHNS, CDR2 SASEGT. Authors' processing steps: For nucleated cells, counts were estimated from reference gene primer amplification. The protocol was immunoSEQ multiplex PCR, while the TCRdb copy is restricted to in-frame clones and leaves out a portion. That table supplies the V and J calls and clone size; D and trimming were determined from the DNA. The data contain roughly 180,000 clones, 85% to 90% of them singletons. These data originate in a study of blood T cell repertoires in COVID-19. Study-wide background: Italy, Spain and the United States were the sources of the convalescent and acute COVID-19 samples. From T cells, B-cell-depleted T cells, or PBMCs came the material, which was cDNA or gDNA.

The source of this sequence is a woman in her sixties with acute or convalescent COVID-19. The material sequenced was peripheral blood. The chain links TRBV6-1 to TRBJ1-4; D gene ambiguous. The CDR3 protein is CASSDRFSTNEKLFF. CDR3 coding DNA: TGTGCCAGCAGTGACCGTTTCTCAACTAATGAAAAACTGTTTTTT.